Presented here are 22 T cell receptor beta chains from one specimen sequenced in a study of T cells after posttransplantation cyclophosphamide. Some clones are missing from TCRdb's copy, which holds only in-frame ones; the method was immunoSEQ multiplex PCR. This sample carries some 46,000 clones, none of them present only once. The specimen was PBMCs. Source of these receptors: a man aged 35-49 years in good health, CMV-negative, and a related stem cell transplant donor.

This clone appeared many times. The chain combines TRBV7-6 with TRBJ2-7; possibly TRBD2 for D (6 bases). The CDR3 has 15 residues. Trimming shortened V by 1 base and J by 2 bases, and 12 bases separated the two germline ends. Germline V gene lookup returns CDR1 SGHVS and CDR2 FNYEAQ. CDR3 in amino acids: CASSLGSLATYEQYV. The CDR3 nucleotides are TGTGCCAGCAGCTTAGGTTCACTAGCTACCTACGAGCAGTACGTC.

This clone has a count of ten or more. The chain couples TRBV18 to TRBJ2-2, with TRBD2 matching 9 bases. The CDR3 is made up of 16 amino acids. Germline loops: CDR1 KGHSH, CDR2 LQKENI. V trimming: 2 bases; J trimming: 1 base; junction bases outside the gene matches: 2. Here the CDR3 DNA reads TGTGCCAGCTCACCAGCGGGAGGGATGAACACCGGGGAGCTGTTTTTT. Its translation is CASSPAGGMNTGELFF.

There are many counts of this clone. CDR3 coding DNA: TGTGCCAGCAAACTAGGACAGTCTTTAAATCAGCCCCAGCATTTT. Its translation is CASKLGQSLNQPQHF. This chain joins TRBV2 and TRBJ1-5, with D maybe TRBD1 (6 bases). Germline CDR1 reads SNHLY; CDR2 reads FYNNEI. This CDR3 is 15 amino acids long. The ends were cut back, 7 bases at V and 4 bases at J, with 17 bases in the middle.

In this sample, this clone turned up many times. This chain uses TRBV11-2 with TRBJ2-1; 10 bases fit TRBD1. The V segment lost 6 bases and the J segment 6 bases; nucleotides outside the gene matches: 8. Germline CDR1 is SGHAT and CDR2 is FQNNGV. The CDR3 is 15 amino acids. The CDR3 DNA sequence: TGTGCCAGCAGGGCGGGACAGGGGCAACTCAATGAGCAGTTCTTC. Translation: CASRAGQGQLNEQFF.

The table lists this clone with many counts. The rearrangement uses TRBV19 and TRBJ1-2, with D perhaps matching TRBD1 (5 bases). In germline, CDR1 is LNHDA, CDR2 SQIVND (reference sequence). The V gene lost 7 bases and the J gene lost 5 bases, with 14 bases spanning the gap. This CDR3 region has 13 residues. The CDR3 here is CASIRWGDYGYTF. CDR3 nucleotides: TGTGCCAGTATAAGATGGGGGGATTATGGCTACACCTTC.

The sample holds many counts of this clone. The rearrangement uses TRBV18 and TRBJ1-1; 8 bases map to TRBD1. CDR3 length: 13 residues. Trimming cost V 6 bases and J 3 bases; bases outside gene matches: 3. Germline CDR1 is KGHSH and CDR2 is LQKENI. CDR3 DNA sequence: TGTGCCAGCTCCCCGGACAGGGACACTGAAGCTTTCTTT. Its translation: CASSPDRDTEAFF.

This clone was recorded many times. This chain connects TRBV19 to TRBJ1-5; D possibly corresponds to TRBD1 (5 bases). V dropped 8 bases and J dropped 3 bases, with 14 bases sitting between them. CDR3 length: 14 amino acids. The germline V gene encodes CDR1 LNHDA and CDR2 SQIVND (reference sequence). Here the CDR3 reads CASETGGTNQPQHF. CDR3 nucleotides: TGTGCCAGTGAGACGGGGGGGACCAATCAGCCCCAGCATTTT.

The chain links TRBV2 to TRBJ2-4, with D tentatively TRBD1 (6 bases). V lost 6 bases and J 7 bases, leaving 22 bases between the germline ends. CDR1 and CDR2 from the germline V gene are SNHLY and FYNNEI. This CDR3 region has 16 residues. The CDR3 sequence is CASSILGTTLGNIQYF. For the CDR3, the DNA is TGTGCCAGCAGCATCTTGGGGACAACGCTCGGGAACATTCAGTACTTC.

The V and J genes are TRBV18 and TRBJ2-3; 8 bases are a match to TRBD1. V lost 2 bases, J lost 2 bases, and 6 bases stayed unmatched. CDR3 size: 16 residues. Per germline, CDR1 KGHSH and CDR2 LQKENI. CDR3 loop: CASSPFRDRLTDTQYF. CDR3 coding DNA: TGTGCCAGCTCACCATTTAGGGACAGGCTCACAGATACGCAGTATTTT. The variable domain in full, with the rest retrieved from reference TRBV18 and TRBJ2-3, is NAGVMQNPRHLVRRRGQEARLRCSPMKGHSHVYWYRQLPEEGLKFMVYLQKENIIDESGMPKERFSAEFPKEGPSILRIQQVVRGDSAAYFCASSPFRDRLTDTQYFGPGTRLTVL.

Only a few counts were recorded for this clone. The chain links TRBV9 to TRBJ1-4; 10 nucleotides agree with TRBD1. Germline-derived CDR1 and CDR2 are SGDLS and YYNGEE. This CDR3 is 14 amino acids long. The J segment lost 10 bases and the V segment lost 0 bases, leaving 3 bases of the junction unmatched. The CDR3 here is CASSVGQGAGKLFF. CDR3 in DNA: TGTGCCAGCAGCGTAGGACAGGGGGCCGGAAAACTGTTTTTT.

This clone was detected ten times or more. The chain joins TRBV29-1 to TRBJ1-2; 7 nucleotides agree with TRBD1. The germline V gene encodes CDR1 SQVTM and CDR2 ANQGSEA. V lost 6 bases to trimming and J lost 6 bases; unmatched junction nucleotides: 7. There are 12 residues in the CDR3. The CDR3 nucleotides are TGCAGCGTCGCCGGGACAGACCATGGCTACACCTTC. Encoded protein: CSVAGTDHGYTF.

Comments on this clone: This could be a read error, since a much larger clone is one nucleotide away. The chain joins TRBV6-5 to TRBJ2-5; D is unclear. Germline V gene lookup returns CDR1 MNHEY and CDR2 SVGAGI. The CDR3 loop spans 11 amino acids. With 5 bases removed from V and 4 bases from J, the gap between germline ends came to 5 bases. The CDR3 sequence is CASSAGETQYF. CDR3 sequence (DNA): TGTGCCAGCAGTGCCGGAGAGACCCAGTACTTC.

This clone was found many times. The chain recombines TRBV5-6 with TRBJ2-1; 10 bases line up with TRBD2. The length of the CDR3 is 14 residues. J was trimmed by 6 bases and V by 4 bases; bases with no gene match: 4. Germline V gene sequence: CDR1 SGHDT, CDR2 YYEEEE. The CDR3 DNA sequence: TGTGCCAGCAGCAAGCGGGGGGGGACCAATGAGCAGTTCTTC. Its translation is CASSKRGGTNEQFF. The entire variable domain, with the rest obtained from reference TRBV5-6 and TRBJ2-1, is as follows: DAGVTQSPTHLIKTRGQQVTLRCSPKSGHDTVSWYQQALGQGPQFIFQYYEEEERQRGNFPDRFSGHQFPNYSSELNVNALLLGDSALYLCASSKRGGTNEQFFGPGTRLTVL.

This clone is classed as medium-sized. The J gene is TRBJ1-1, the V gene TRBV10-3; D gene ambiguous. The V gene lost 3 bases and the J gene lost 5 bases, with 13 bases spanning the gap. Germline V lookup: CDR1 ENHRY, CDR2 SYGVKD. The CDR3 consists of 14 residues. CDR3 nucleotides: TGTGCCATCAGTGAAGGCCTTTACGGGACTGAAGCTTTCTTT. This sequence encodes CAISEGLYGTEAFF.

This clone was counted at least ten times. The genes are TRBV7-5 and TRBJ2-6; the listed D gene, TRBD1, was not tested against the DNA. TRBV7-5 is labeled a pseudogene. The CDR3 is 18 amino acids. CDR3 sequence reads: CARGNTGGSPTGANVLTF. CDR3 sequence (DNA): TGTGCCAGAGGCAACACAGGGGGCTCCCCGACCGGGGCCAACGTCCTGACTTTC.

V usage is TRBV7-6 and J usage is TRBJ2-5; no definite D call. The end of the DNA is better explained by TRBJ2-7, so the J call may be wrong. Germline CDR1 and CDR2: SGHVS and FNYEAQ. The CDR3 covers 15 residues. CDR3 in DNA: TGTGCCAGCAGCTTAGACTCAACCACCACCTACGAGCAGTACTTC. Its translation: CASSLDSTTTYEQYF.

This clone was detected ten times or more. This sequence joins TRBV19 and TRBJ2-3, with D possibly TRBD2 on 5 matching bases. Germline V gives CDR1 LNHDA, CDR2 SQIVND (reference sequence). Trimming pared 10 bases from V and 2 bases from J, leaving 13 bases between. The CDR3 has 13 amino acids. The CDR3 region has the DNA TGTGCCATCTCGGGATCCCACACAGATACGCAGTATTTT. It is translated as CAISGSHTDTQYF.

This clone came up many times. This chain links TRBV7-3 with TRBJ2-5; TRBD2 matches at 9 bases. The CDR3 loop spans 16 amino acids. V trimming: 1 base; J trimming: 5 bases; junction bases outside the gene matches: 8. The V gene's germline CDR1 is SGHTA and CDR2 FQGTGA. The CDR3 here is CASSLRSGRCRETQYF. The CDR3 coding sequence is TGTGCCAGCAGCTTAAGAAGCGGGAGGTGCCGGGAGACCCAGTACTTC.

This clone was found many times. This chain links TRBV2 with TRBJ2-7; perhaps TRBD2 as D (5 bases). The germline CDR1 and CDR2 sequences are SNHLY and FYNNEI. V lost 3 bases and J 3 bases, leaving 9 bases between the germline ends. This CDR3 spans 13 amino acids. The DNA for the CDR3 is TGTGCCAGCAGTGATCGGGGTAGCTACGAGCAGTACTTC. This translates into CASSDRGSYEQYF.

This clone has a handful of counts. As DNA, the CDR3 is TGTGCCAGCAGCTTGGGGACATCCTCCTACAATGAGCAGTTCTTC. Translation: CASSLGTSSYNEQFF. The chain couples TRBV5-6 to TRBJ2-1; possible D gene TRBD1, 5 bases. The CDR3 contains 15 residues. Germline V CDR1 and CDR2: SGHDT, YYEEEE. V was shortened by 0 bases and J by 0 bases, with 7 bases between the two germline ends.

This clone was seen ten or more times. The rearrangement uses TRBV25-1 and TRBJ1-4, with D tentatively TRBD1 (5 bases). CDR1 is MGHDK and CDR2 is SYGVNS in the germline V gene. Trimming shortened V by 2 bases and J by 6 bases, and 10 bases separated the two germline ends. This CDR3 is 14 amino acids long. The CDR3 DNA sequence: TGTGCCAGCAGTGAAGGGGCAACATATGAAAAACTGTTTTTT. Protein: CASSEGATYEKLFF.

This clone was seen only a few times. The CDR3 sequence: CASSTHLTGTDYYNEQFF. CDR3 nucleotides: TGTGCCAGTAGCACCCACCTAACCGGGACAGACTACTACAATGAGCAGTTCTTC. The chain combines TRBV19 with TRBJ2-1; 7 bases align to TRBD1. This CDR3 contains 18 residues. The ends lost 6 bases at V and 3 bases at J; junction bases unmatched: 17. CDR1 is LNHDA, CDR2 SQIVND, per germline (reference sequence).